These 4 T cell receptor beta chains came from one sample sequenced in a study of blood T cell repertoires in COVID-19. Clones were read by immunoSEQ multiplex PCR, and TCRdb kept only the in-frame ones, dropping some. The sample records about 500,000 clones, approximately 92% being singletons. The source material was peripheral blood. The origin of the receptors is a man aged 18-30 years with COVID-19, enrolled during active disease.

The CDR3 DNA reads TGTGCCAGTACCGGACAGGTAGCACCCTATGGCTACACCTTC. This translates into CASTGQVAPYGYTF. The chain is built from TRBV19 and TRBJ1-2; 7 bases match TRBD1. In germline, CDR1 is LNHDA, CDR2 SQIVND (reference sequence). The J segment lost 4 bases and the V segment lost 7 bases, leaving 9 bases of the junction unmatched. The CDR3 spans 14 residues. The full variable domain, completed using reference TRBV19 and TRBJ1-2, is DGGITQSPKYLFRKEGQNVTLSCEQNLNHDAMYWYRQDPGQGLRLIYYSQIVNDFQKGDIAEGYSVSREKKESFPLTVTSAQKNPTAFYLCASTGQVAPYGYTFGSGTRLTVV.

CDR3 coding DNA: TGCGCCAGCAGCCAGGCCGGGACTAGCGCCACAGATACGCAGTATTTT. Its protein is CASSQAGTSATDTQYF. This chain uses TRBV4-1 with TRBJ2-3, with TRBD2 matching 10 bases. Germline trimming cut 3 bases from V and 2 bases from J; bases unmatched to any gene: 5. The CDR3 is made up of 16 amino acids. From germline, CDR1 is MGHRA and CDR2 YSYEKL.

The rearrangement links TRBV9 to TRBJ2-3; 10 bases line up with TRBD2. The CDR3 length is 16 residues. Per the germline V gene, CDR1 is SGDLS and CDR2 is YYNGEE. After removal of 4 bases from V and 3 bases from J, the junction contained 8 bases not matched to a gene. CDR3: CASSTSGTSVTDTQYF. The CDR3 DNA follows: TGTGCCAGCAGCACCTCCGGGACTAGCGTGACAGATACGCAGTATTTT. Full variable domain (rest looked up from reference TRBV9 and TRBJ2-3): DSGVTQTPKHLITATGQRVTLRCSPRSGDLSVYWYQQSLDQGLQFLIQYYNGEERAKGNILERFSAQQFPDLHSELNLSSLELGDSALYFCASSTSGTSVTDTQYFGPGTRLTVL.

The chain combines TRBV5-8 with TRBJ1-1, with 9 bases identical to TRBD1. The CDR3 totals 15 residues. Per the germline V gene, CDR1 is SGHTS and CDR2 is YDEGEE. J lost 0 bases, V lost 4 bases, and 4 bases had no gene match. The CDR3 is CASSTGTGMNTEAFF. CDR3 DNA: TGTGCCAGCAGCACCGGGACAGGGATGAACACTGAAGCTTTCTTT.